A single sample is the source of the 15 T cell receptor beta chains below, sequenced in a study of blood T cell repertoires in COVID-19. Some clones are missing from TCRdb's copy, which holds only in-frame ones; the method was immunoSEQ multiplex PCR. The sample gives under 250,000 clones, about 91% of which show up once; 2% to 3% is in the top ten. The sample was PBMCs or T cells enriched from blood (not recorded which). The receptors originated from a woman aged 25 to 39 with acute COVID-19.

This chain connects TRBV7-8 to TRBJ2-1; D unresolved. Germline assignment: CDR1 SGHVS and CDR2 FQNEAQ. The CDR3 extends over 14 amino acids. Trimming removed 1 base from V and 3 bases from J, with 7 bases in between. CDR3 protein: CASSLDPGYNEQFF. The CDR3 DNA sequence: TGTGCCAGCAGCTTAGATCCGGGCTACAATGAGCAGTTCTTC. The whole variable domain, filled in from reference TRBV7-8 and TRBJ2-1, reads GAGVSQSPRYKVAKRGQDVALRCDPISGHVSLFWYQQALGQGPEFLTYFQNEAQLDKSGLPSDRFFAERPEGSVSTLKIQRTQQEDSAVYLCASSLDPGYNEQFFGPGTRLTVL.

The chain combines TRBV7-8 with TRBJ2-5; possible D gene TRBD1, 6 bases. The CDR3 loop spans 13 amino acids. Germline CDR1 SGHVS, CDR2 FQNEAQ. The V and J ends lost 4 bases and 2 bases respectively, with 8 bases between them. CDR3 residues: CASSSDRQETQYF. DNA of the CDR3: TGTGCCAGCAGCTCGGACAGACAAGAGACCCAGTACTTC. The full variable domain, in which reference TRBV7-8 and TRBJ2-5 provide the parts outside the CDR3, is GAGVSQSPRYKVAKRGQDVALRCDPISGHVSLFWYQQALGQGPEFLTYFQNEAQLDKSGLPSDRFFAERPEGSVSTLKIQRTQQEDSAVYLCASSSDRQETQYFGPGTRLLVL.

V gene TRBV18 combines with J gene TRBJ1-5; D is unclear. The V end was cut by 4 bases, the J end by 5 bases, with 9 bases between. The CDR3 extends over 13 amino acids. CDR1 and CDR2 from the germline V gene are KGHSH and LQKENI. Here the CDR3 DNA reads TGTGCCAGCTCACGATCAGAGGATCAGCCCCAGCATTTT. Translated, it gives CASSRSEDQPQHF.

This clone was detected only a few times. The chain combines TRBV4-1 with TRBJ2-1; 8 bases align to TRBD2. This CDR3 spans 14 amino acids. The ends lost 3 bases at V and 9 bases at J; junction bases unmatched: 7. Germline CDR1 is MGHRA and CDR2 is YSYEKL. The CDR3 region is CASSQLLAESEQFF. Written as DNA, the CDR3 is TGCGCCAGCAGCCAGCTACTAGCGGAGAGTGAGCAGTTCTTC.

The chain couples TRBV7-2 to TRBJ1-5, with 7 positions matching TRBD1. The germline gives CDR1 SGHTA, CDR2 FQGNSA. V lost 5 bases and J lost 0; bases outside the gene matches: 7. This CDR3 contains 16 residues. The CDR3 bases are TGTGCCAGCAGCCCGGGGACAGTCTATAGCAATCAGCCCCAGCATTTT. It yields the protein CASSPGTVYSNQPQHF.

The CDR3 DNA follows: TGTGCCAGCAGCTTAGCCGCGAGAGGGGGTACAAATGAGCAGTTCTTC. It encodes CASSLAARGGTNEQFF. The chain has TRBV11-3 and TRBJ2-1, with D possibly matching TRBD1 (6 bases). Trimming took off 1 base at V and 7 bases at J, with 17 bases between the two ends. The CDR3 contains 16 residues. Germline loops: CDR1 SGHNT, CDR2 YENEEA.

The gene calls are TRBV18 and TRBJ2-7; 7 positions match TRBD2. Germline CDR1 reads KGHSH; CDR2 reads LQKENI. Losses at the gene ends were 1 base for V and 3 bases for J; bases not matched to a gene: 9. The CDR3 runs to 16 residues. CDR3 DNA sequence: TGTGCCAGCTCACCACGAATAAAGCGGGGAGACTACGAGCAGTACTTC. This gives the protein CASSPRIKRGDYEQYF.

This chain connects TRBV12-3 or TRBV12-4 to TRBJ2-3; 9 bases match TRBD1. V lost 6 bases, J lost 4 bases, and 2 bases stayed unmatched. The CDR3 loop spans 13 amino acids. The CDR3 here is CASSTGGADTQYF. The DNA for the CDR3 is TGTGCCAGCAGCACAGGGGGCGCAGATACGCAGTATTTT.

This clone was picked up one time. This sequence joins TRBV6-6 and TRBJ1-1; D call uncertain. The V and J ends lost 6 bases and 4 bases respectively, with 12 bases between them. CDR3 size: 13 residues. Per the germline V gene, CDR1 is MNHNY and CDR2 is SVGAGI (reference sequence). CDR3 amino acids: CASSLSPGTEAFF. DNA for the CDR3: TGTGCCAGCAGCCTATCACCGGGCACTGAAGCTTTCTTT.

J is TRBJ1-6 and V is TRBV7-2, with D maybe TRBD1 (6 bases). The germline gives CDR1 SGHTA, CDR2 FQGNSA. The CDR3 runs to 17 residues. V lost 1 base to trimming and J lost 0 bases, with 10 bases between them. The CDR3 DNA sequence: TGTGCCAGCAGCTTAGAGGACAGTTTCTCCTATAATTCACCCCTCCACTTT. Its translation is CASSLEDSFSYNSPLHF.

The chain combines TRBV7-9 with TRBJ1-2; D is unresolved. CDR1 and CDR2 from the germline V gene are SEHNR and FQNEAQ (reference sequence). The CDR3 is made up of 15 amino acids. V was shortened by 4 bases and J by 4 bases, with 16 bases between the two germline ends. The CDR3 bases are TGTGCCAGCAGCTCAAGGAGATCGAGGCGCTATGGCTACACCTTC. As protein: CASSSRRSRRYGYTF. The full variable domain, in which reference TRBV7-9 and TRBJ1-2 provide the parts outside the CDR3, is DTGVSQNPRHKITKRGQNVTFRCDPISEHNRLYWYRQTLGQGPEFLTYFQNEAQLEKSRLLSDRFSAERPKGSFSTLEIQRTEQGDSAMYLCASSSRRSRRYGYTFGSGTRLTVV.

This clone was seen a single time. CDR3 DNA: TGCGCCAGCAGCCATGGACAGGGAAAGAACACCATATATTTT. This sequence encodes CASSHGQGKNTIYF. The V gene is TRBV5-1, the J gene TRBJ1-3; 8 bases are a match to TRBD1. The CDR3 covers 14 residues. In germline, CDR1 is SGHRS, CDR2 YFSETQ. Losses at the gene ends were 4 bases for V and 7 bases for J; bases not matched to a gene: 7.

The genes are TRBV6-5 and TRBJ2-7; TRBD1 aligns across 9 bases. The CDR3 runs 14 residues. CDR1 is MNHEY, CDR2 SVGAGI, per germline. Trimming removed 4 bases from V and 9 bases from J; junction bases left unmatched: 10. The CDR3 DNA is TGTGCCAGCAGTTTGGGACAGGGATTCCTGGTGCAGTACTTC. Translated: CASSLGQGFLVQYF.

The gene calls are TRBV7-2 and TRBJ1-2; 7 positions agree with TRBD1. This CDR3 has 16 residues. Germline V gives CDR1 SGHTA, CDR2 FQGNSA. The junction had 9 bases not matched to a gene; V was cut back by 5 bases and J by 0 bases. The CDR3 sequence is CASSLGGGRANYGYTF. CDR3 nucleotide sequence: TGTGCCAGCAGCCTAGGGGGCGGGAGAGCTAACTATGGCTACACCTTC.

CDR3 in amino acids: CASSFTGGLSDTQYF. CDR3 bases: TGTGCCAGCAGCTTTACGGGGGGGCTTTCAGATACGCAGTATTTT. The V and J genes are TRBV7-8 and TRBJ2-3; TRBD2 matches at 8 bases. The CDR3 is made up of 15 amino acids. J gave up 4 bases and V 3 bases, and 6 bases lay outside the gene matches. Germline lookup yields CDR1 SGHVS and CDR2 FQNEAQ.